The rows below give T cell receptor beta chains drawn from one sample of a study of blood T cell repertoires in COVID-19. Some clones are missing from TCRdb's copy, which holds only in-frame ones; the method was immunoSEQ multiplex PCR. This sample yields about 300,000 clones, of which over 85% are seen a single time; under 3.5% belongs to the top ten. The sequencing input was PBMCs or T cells enriched from blood (not recorded which). All receptors come from a woman in her forties or fifties who had been exposed to COVID-19. The CDR3 runs from the conserved cysteine through the conserved F or W. Fields, in order: clone size, V gene, J gene, D gene, CDR3 length, CDR3 protein, CDR3 DNA. The D gene is left open where the match is weak. Some rows have no size entry. The others give once, few or many, or a class for an expanded clone.

NA	TRBV7-9	TRBJ2-3	TRBD2	16	CASSASVLAATDTQYF	TGTGCCAGCAGCGCCTCCGTGCTAGCGGCCACAGATACGCAGTATTTT
NA	TRBV28	TRBJ1-3	NA	18	CASSLGGGSGFSGNTIYF	TGTGCCAGCAGTTTGGGGGGGGGCAGTGGCTTCTCTGGAAACACCATATATTTT
NA	TRBV30	TRBJ1-5	NA	14	CAWSAGQINQPQHF	TGTGCCTGGAGTGCTGGACAGATCAATCAGCCCCAGCATTTT
NA	TRBV2	TRBJ2-3	TRBD2	15	CASRQTSASTDTQYF	TGTGCCAGCAGACAGACTAGCGCGAGCACAGATACGCAGTATTTT
NA	TRBV5-4	TRBJ2-1	TRBD2	14	CASRYRTSYNEQFF	TGTGCCAGCAGGTATCGGACTAGCTACAATGAGCAGTTCTTC
NA	TRBV6-5	TRBJ1-5	NA	14	CASSYVATKEPQHF	TGTGCCAGCAGTTACGTGGCAACTAAGGAGCCCCAGCATTTT
NA	TRBV30	TRBJ1-4	NA	14	CAWNMWGANEKLFF	TGTGCCTGGAATATGTGGGGGGCTAATGAAAAACTGTTTTTT
once	TRBV30	TRBJ1-2	NA	13	CAWSRGEVYGYTF	TGTGCCTGGAGTCGCGGAGAAGTCTATGGCTACACCTTC
NA	TRBV6-5	TRBJ1-6	TRBD1	15	CASSYAGQGNSPLHF	TGTGCCAGCAGTTACGCGGGACAGGGTAATTCACCCCTCCACTTT
NA	TRBV29-1	TRBJ2-1	NA	14	CSVSPGSVYNEQFF	TGCAGCGTTTCTCCGGGGTCCGTCTACAATGAGCAGTTCTTC
once	TRBV30	TRBJ2-1	TRBD2	14	CAWSRLAENNEQFF	TGTGCCTGGAGCAGACTAGCGGAAAACAATGAGCAGTTCTTC
NA	TRBV28	TRBJ1-2	NA	13	CASSSGTKYGYTF	TGTGCCAGCAGTTCCGGGACAAAATATGGCTACACCTTC
NA	TRBV7-9	TRBJ2-7	TRBD2	14	CASSLASGGNEQYF	TGTGCCAGCAGCTTAGCTAGCGGGGGCAACGAGCAGTACTTC
NA	TRBV16	TRBJ2-1	NA	14	CASSQLRESYEQFF	TGTGCCAGCAGCCAATTACGGGAATCGTATGAGCAGTTCTTC
once	TRBV3-1/TRBV3-2	TRBJ2-5	TRBD2	15	CASSQDWAGAETQYF	TGTGCCAGCAGCCAAGATTGGGCGGGAGCAGAGACCCAGTACTTC
NA	TRBV2	TRBJ1-5	NA	14	CASSVRGTHQPQHF	TGTGCCAGCAGTGTGCGGGGGACCCATCAGCCCCAGCATTTT
NA	TRBV5-1	TRBJ1-1	TRBD1	14	CASSLQGAITEAFF	TGCGCCAGCAGCTTACAGGGGGCTATCACTGAAGCTTTCTTT
NA	TRBV7-2	TRBJ1-3	TRBD1	15	CASSLQGGYGNTIYF	TGTGCCAGCAGCTTGCAGGGGGGTTACGGAAACACCATATATTTT
NA	TRBV2	TRBJ1-1	TRBD1	14	CASRTGLPSTEAFF	TGTGCCAGCCGGACAGGGTTGCCGAGCACTGAAGCTTTCTTT
NA	TRBV6-5	TRBJ2-1	TRBD1	14	CASHRDRAYNEQFF	TGTGCCAGCCACCGGGACAGGGCCTACAATGAGCAGTTCTTC
once	TRBV19	TRBJ2-4	NA	15	CASNPSSGSKNIQYF	TGTGCCAGTAACCCCTCGTCGGGGTCCAAAAACATTCAGTACTTC
once	TRBV2	TRBJ1-1	TRBD1	14	CASENRGLGTEAFF	TGTGCCAGCGAGAACAGGGGGCTGGGGACTGAAGCTTTCTTT
once	TRBV18	TRBJ1-1	TRBD1	15	CASSPGGDRNTEAFF	TGTGCCAGCTCACCAGGAGGGGACAGAAACACTGAAGCTTTCTTT
NA	TRBV28	TRBJ1-2	TRBD1	17	CASSDPGQGIANYGYTF	TGTGCCAGCAGTGACCCCGGACAGGGAATAGCTAACTATGGCTACACCTTC
NA	TRBV5-1	TRBJ1-6	NA	15	CASRRGDYYNSPLHF	TGCGCCAGCAGGAGAGGAGACTACTATAATTCACCCCTCCACTTT
NA	TRBV6-5	TRBJ1-2	TRBD1	15	CASRDAGRGHYGYTF	TGTGCCAGCAGAGACGCAGGCAGGGGGCACTATGGCTACACCTTC
NA	TRBV12-5	TRBJ2-1	TRBD2	15	CASGLVGLAGGEQFF	TGTGCTAGTGGTTTGGTCGGACTAGCGGGGGGAGAGCAGTTCTTC
NA	TRBV28	TRBJ1-2	NA	12	CASRAGKFGYTF	TGTGCCAGCAGGGCAGGGAAGTTTGGCTACACCTTC